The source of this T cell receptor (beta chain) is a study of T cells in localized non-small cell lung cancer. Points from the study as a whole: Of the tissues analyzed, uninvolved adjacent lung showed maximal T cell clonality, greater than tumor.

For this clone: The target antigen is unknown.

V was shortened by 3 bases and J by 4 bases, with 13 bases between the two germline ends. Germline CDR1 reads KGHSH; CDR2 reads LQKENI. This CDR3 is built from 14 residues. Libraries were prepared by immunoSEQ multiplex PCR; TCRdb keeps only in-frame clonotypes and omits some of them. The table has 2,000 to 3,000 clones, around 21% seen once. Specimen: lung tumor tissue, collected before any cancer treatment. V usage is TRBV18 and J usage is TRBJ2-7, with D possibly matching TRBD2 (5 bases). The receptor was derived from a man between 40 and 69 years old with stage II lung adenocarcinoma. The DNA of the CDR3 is TGTGCCAGCTCACCTGGACTCTCTCAGTACGAGCAGTACTTC. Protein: CASSPGLSQYEQYF.